The next 17 T cell receptor beta chains were all read from a single sample in a study of blood T cells in healthy people across ages. The use of a sample-barcoded 5' primer and a J-beta primer mix characterized a second PCR of about 6 to 12 cycles. TCRdb analysed the 5' RACE reads with MiXCR anew, one entry per CDR3 protein. The repertoire includes roughly 680,000 distinct CDR3 sequences, roughly 21% of them detected once, and 3.6% sits in the top ten. Sequenced sample: blood. Receptor source: a man between 70 and 80 years old in good health.

This clonotype was detected only a few times. V and J are TRBV20-1 and TRBJ2-2; 10 bases fit TRBD1. The junction had 6 bases not matched to a gene; V was cut back by 6 bases and J by 5 bases. The germline CDR1 and CDR2 sequences are DFQATT and SNEGSKA (reference sequence). The length of the CDR3 is 14 residues. The CDR3 DNA reads as TGCAGTGCCGCCGGGACAGGGGTTACCGGGGAGCTGTTTTTT. Translating gives CSAAGTGVTGELFF.

The CDR3 protein is CASSLGLAGDTGELFF. The DNA for the CDR3 is TGTGCCAGCTCACTGGGACTAGCGGGTGACACCGGGGAGCTGTTTTTT. V gene TRBV18 combines with J gene TRBJ2-2; 12 bases align to TRBD2. The CDR3 is 16 residues long. Germline CDR1 and CDR2: KGHSH and LQKENI. With 4 bases clipped from V and 3 bases from J, the junction kept 3 bases outside the gene matches.

This clonotype was seen only a few times. The chain employs TRBV7-6 and TRBJ2-1, with D hard to call. The germline V and J ends were trimmed by 4 bases and 10 bases, with 11 bases remaining between them. From germline, CDR1 is SGHVS and CDR2 FNYEAQ. The CDR3 runs 12 residues. CDR3: CASSSGFVEQFF. The CDR3 nucleotides are TGTGCCAGCAGCTCGGGTTTTGTAGAGCAGTTCTTC.

The V call is TRBV7-9, the J call TRBJ2-1, with 9 bases that match TRBD1. Germline-derived CDR1 and CDR2 are SEHNR and FQNEAQ (reference sequence). The CDR3 is made up of 15 amino acids. J gave up 8 bases and V 5 bases, and 10 bases lay outside the gene matches. CDR3 region: CASSVAGTGSDEQFF. The CDR3 region has the DNA TGTGCCAGCAGCGTTGCCGGGACAGGGTCGGATGAGCAGTTCTTC.

This chain connects TRBV2 to TRBJ2-2; possibly TRBD2 for D (5 bases). This CDR3 has 15 residues. Trimming removed 4 bases at V and 7 bases at J, with 16 bases between. From germline, CDR1 is SNHLY and CDR2 FYNNEI. The CDR3 protein is CASSVLPSRGGELFF. The CDR3 DNA sequence: TGTGCCAGCAGTGTATTGCCTAGCCGTGGCGGGGAGCTGTTTTTT.

The rearrangement joins TRBV10-3 to TRBJ2-1, with 10 bases that match TRBD2. The trim removed 2 bases at V and 5 bases at J, leaving 6 bases unmatched. Germline V CDR1 and CDR2: ENHRY, SYGVKD. This CDR3 has 16 amino acids. The CDR3 nucleotides read TGTGCCATCAGTGAGACGAGAGCGGGAGGGGACAATGAGCAGTTCTTC. Its translation is CAISETRAGGDNEQFF.

As concerns this clonotype: At one of its ends the junction is not consistent with the germline gene, which may arise from a read error. The V and J genes are TRBV4-3 and TRBJ1-6; 7 bases fit TRBD1. The CDR3 totals 16 residues. Germline assignment: CDR1 LGHNA and CDR2 YSLEER. CDR3 bases: TGCGCCAGCAGCCAAGAGGTTGGCAGGGGGGATTCCCCCCTCCACTTT. It codes for CASSQEVGRGDSPLHF.

A note on this clonotype: Given a much more abundant clone one base away, this may be a read error. V and J are TRBV9 and TRBJ2-1; D not certain. Gene TRBJ2-5 matches the end of the DNA better, so the J call may be wrong. The CDR3 loop spans 12 amino acids. CDR1 and CDR2 from the germline V gene are SGDLS and YYNGEE. DNA of the CDR3: TGTGCCAGCAGCGTAGACGAAGAGACCCAGTACTTC. Translated: CASSVDEETQYF.

J is TRBJ2-5 and V is TRBV4-2; D is undetermined. The J call is in doubt because the DNA end fits TRBJ2-1 better. The CDR3 spans 14 residues. CDR1 is LGHNA, CDR2 YNFKEQ, per germline. The CDR3 bases are TGTGCCAGCAGCCAAGATCAGCAGGACAATGAGCAGTTCTTC. Residues: CASSQDQQDNEQFF.

CDR3 sequence: CASRRGADTQYF. CDR3 bases: TGTGCCAGCAGGCGAGGGGCAGATACGCAGTATTTT. This rearrangement joins TRBV6-2 or TRBV6-3 to TRBJ2-3, with D perhaps being TRBD1 or TRBD2 (5 bases each). This CDR3 has 12 amino acids. V dropped 6 bases and J dropped 4 bases, with 8 bases sitting between them. From germline, CDR1 is MNHEY and CDR2 SVGEGT.

About this clonotype itself: This may stem from a read error, because a much larger clone lies one nucleotide away. A read error is likely, as this CDR3 ends without the conserved phenylalanine or tryptophan. V and J are TRBV11-2 and TRBJ1-2; D remains unclear. Germline V gives CDR1 SGHAT, CDR2 FQNNGV. The CDR3 extends over 11 amino acids. The V end was cut by 5 bases, the J end by 8 bases, with 9 bases between. CDR3 DNA: TGTGCCAGCAGCCGACGAGGGGGCTACACCCTC. It codes for CASSRRGGYTL.

This clonotype appeared a few times. This sequence joins TRBV9 and TRBJ2-1; the match to TRBD1 covers 8 bases. The DNA matches TRBJ2-7 better at its end, which makes the J call doubtful. Germline CDR1 reads SGDLS; CDR2 reads YYNGEE. The length of the CDR3 is 16 residues. This CDR3 is CASSKTPGTGTYEQYF. The CDR3 DNA is TGTGCCAGCAGCAAAACCCCCGGGACAGGAACCTACGAGCAGTACTTC.

This clonotype was detected only a few times. This rearrangement joins TRBV6-5 to TRBJ1-1; D unresolved. V was shortened by 5 bases and J by 1 base, with 8 bases between the two germline ends. Germline-derived CDR1 and CDR2 are MNHEY and SVGAGI. The CDR3 is 13 residues long. CDR3 DNA sequence: TGTGCCAGCAGTAAGAGACGGAACACTGAAGCTTTCTTT. This gives the protein CASSKRRNTEAFF.

This clonotype was picked up a small number of times. The gene calls are TRBV28 and TRBJ2-1; D is undetermined. The CDR3 is made up of 12 amino acids. The germline V and J ends were trimmed by 1 base and 9 bases, with 7 bases remaining between them. Looked up from germline, CDR1 is MDHEN and CDR2 is SYDVKM. The CDR3 region has the DNA TGTGCCAGCAGTTTATCGGTGGGTGAGCAGTTCTTC. It translates to CASSLSVGEQFF. Together with reference TRBV28 and TRBJ2-1, the CDR3 gives the full variable domain: DVKVTQSSRYLVKRTGEKVFLECVQDMDHENMFWYRQDPGLGLRLIYFSYDVKMKEKGDIPEGYSVSREKKERFSLILESASTNQTSMYLCASSLSVGEQFFGPGTRLTVL.

This clonotype was seen only a few times. The chain joins TRBV19 to TRBJ1-1, with a tentative D call TRBD1 (5 bases). In germline, CDR1 is LNHDA, CDR2 SQIVND (reference sequence). The V gene lost 7 bases and the J gene lost 11 bases, with 17 bases spanning the gap. CDR3 length equals 12 residues. For the CDR3, the DNA is TGTGCCAGTAACCGGGACGGCCGGACGGCTTTCTTT. Amino acids: CASNRDGRTAFF.

Many counts were recorded for this clonotype. The chain combines TRBV29-1 with TRBJ2-7; D not certain. CDR3 length equals 11 residues. In germline, CDR1 is SQVTM, CDR2 ANQGSEA. The germline V and J ends were trimmed by 4 bases and 0 bases, with 4 bases remaining between them. The CDR3: CSVVYSYEQYF. CDR3 bases: TGCAGCGTTGTTTACTCCTACGAGCAGTACTTC.

The V and J genes are TRBV6-5 and TRBJ2-5, with a tentative D call TRBD2 (5 bases). The end of the DNA aligns better with TRBJ2-7, so the J call may be wrong. CDR3 size: 15 residues. The germline V gene encodes CDR1 MNHEY and CDR2 SVGAGI. CDR3 sequence: CASSSKTSYRDEQYF. DNA for the CDR3: TGTGCCAGCAGTTCCAAAACTAGTTACCGCGACGAGCAGTACTTC.